This TCR beta chain was captured in a study of blood T cell repertoires in COVID-19. Across the study: Sites across the United States, Italy and Spain contributed samples from acute and convalescent COVID-19. The cDNA or gDNA used as material had been derived from T cells, B-cell-depleted T cells, or PBMCs.

The CDR3 is made up of 14 amino acids. Trimming cost V 0 bases and J 4 bases, with 9 bases left between them. CDR1 is SGHAT, CDR2 FQNNGV, per germline. Original data processing: Reference gene primer amplification yielded estimated nucleated cell counts. Profiled with immunoSEQ multiplex PCR; TCRdb holds only in-frame clones, not every one. The V and J calls and clone size were taken over from that table, and D and trimming were inferred from the DNA. The table records 100,000 or so clones, approximately 90% of them present only once. This chain connects TRBV11-2 to TRBJ1-2; D not certain. The receptor's source is a man aged 60 to 69 with acute or convalescent COVID-19. Specimen: peripheral blood. CDR3 sequence: CASSLDAGFYGYTF. In nucleotides, the CDR3 is TGTGCCAGCAGCTTAGACGCGGGGTTCTATGGCTACACCTTC. Drawing the rest from reference TRBV11-2 and TRBJ1-2, the complete variable domain is EAGVAQSPRYKIIEKRQSVAFWCNPISGHATLYWYQQILGQGPKLLIQFQNNGVVDDSQLPKDRFSAERLKGVDSTLKIQPAKLEDSAVYLCASSLDAGFYGYTFGSGTRLTVV.